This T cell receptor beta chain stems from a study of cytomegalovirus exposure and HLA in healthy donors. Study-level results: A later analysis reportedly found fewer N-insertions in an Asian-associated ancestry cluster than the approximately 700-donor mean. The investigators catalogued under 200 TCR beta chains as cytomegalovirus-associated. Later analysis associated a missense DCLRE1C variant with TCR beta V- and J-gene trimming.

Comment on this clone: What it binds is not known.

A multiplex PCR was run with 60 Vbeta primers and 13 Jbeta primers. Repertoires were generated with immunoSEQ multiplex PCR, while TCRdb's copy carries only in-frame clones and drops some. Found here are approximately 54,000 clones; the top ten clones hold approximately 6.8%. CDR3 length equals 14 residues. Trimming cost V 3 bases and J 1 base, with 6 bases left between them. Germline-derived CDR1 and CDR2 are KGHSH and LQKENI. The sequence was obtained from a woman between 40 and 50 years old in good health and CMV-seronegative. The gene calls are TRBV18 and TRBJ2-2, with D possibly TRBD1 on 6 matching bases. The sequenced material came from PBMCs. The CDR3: CASSPRGNTGELFF. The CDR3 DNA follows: TGTGCCAGCTCACCCAGGGGGAACACCGGGGAGCTGTTTTTT.